This entry lists 18 T cell receptor beta chains sequenced from one sample in a study of cytotoxic CD8 clonotypes in ibrutinib-treated CLL. Sequencing was performed with immunoSEQ multiplex PCR; in TCRdb, only in-frame clones are kept and a portion is missing. The data show roughly 16,000 clones, less than 80% seen once. The sample here was PBMCs, taken before ibrutinib treatment. The receptor set was obtained from a human donor with chronic lymphocytic leukemia.

This chain joins TRBV5-1 and TRBJ2-1, with 8 bases matching TRBD2. The CDR3 spans 14 residues. Looked up from germline, CDR1 is SGHRS and CDR2 is YFSETQ. The trim removed 4 bases at V and 3 bases at J, leaving 3 bases unmatched. CDR3 in amino acids: CASSGLAGYNEQFF. The CDR3 DNA reads TGCGCCAGCAGCGGACTAGCTGGCTACAATGAGCAGTTCTTC.

This clone has a handful of counts. The chain links TRBV28 to TRBJ2-3; TRBD2 is a possible D gene (6 bases). The CDR3 runs to 16 residues. CDR1 is MDHEN and CDR2 is SYDVKM in the germline V gene. Between the trimmed V and J ends, which lost 10 bases and 3 bases, there was a span of 23 bases. The chain's CDR3 is CATVPSRGRFTDTQYF. CDR3 coding DNA: TGTGCCACCGTCCCGAGTCGAGGGAGGTTTACAGATACGCAGTATTTT.

This clone is medium-sized (0.01 to 0.1%) by share. The genes are TRBV4-2 and TRBJ2-1; D is ambiguous. Germline V gene sequence: CDR1 LGHNA, CDR2 YNFKEQ. Trimming left V 4 bases short and J 7 bases short, with 14 bases between. The CDR3 covers 14 residues. CDR3 protein: CASSRSDQENEQFF. The CDR3 bases are TGTGCCAGCAGCCGTTCGGACCAGGAGAATGAGCAGTTCTTC.

This clone has a handful of counts. The rearrangement links TRBV5-8 to TRBJ2-5; tentatively, D is TRBD2 (5 bases). Trimming took 0 bases from V and 1 from J, leaving 10 bases between them. Germline CDR1 is SGHTS and CDR2 is YDEGEE. The CDR3 is 15 residues long. The CDR3 protein is CASSLGRQTQETQYF. For the CDR3, the DNA is TGTGCCAGCAGCTTGGGGAGGCAGACCCAAGAGACCCAGTACTTC.

The chain carries TRBV21-1 and TRBJ2-1. TRBV21-1 has pseudogene status. The CDR3 is 16 amino acids. In DNA form, the CDR3 reads TGTGCCAGCAGCAAAGGGCTCGCTATACCATCAAATGAGCAGTTCTTC. The encoded protein is CASSKGLAIPSNEQFF.

This clone was detected only once. V gene TRBV11-2 combines with J gene TRBJ1-3; 9 positions match TRBD1. The ends lost 0 bases at V and 8 bases at J; junction bases unmatched: 8. Germline V CDR1 and CDR2: SGHAT, FQNNGV. This CDR3 is built from 16 residues. In DNA, the CDR3 is TGTGCCAGCAGCTTAGATCCGGGACAGGGTAAGTACACCATATATTTT. Translated: CASSLDPGQGKYTIYF. Supplemented by reference TRBV11-2 and TRBJ1-3, the full variable domain reads EAGVAQSPRYKIIEKRQSVAFWCNPISGHATLYWYQQILGQGPKLLIQFQNNGVVDDSQLPKDRFSAERLKGVDSTLKIQPAKLEDSAVYLCASSLDPGQGKYTIYFGEGSWLTVV.

CDR3 coding DNA: TGTGCCAGCAGCTTGAGCGGGGGAACCTACAATGAGCAGTTCTTC. Translated, it gives CASSLSGGTYNEQFF. This rearrangement joins TRBV11-3 to TRBJ2-1; the match to TRBD2 covers 8 bases. Looked up from germline, CDR1 is SGHNT and CDR2 is YENEEA. The V gene end was trimmed by 3 bases and the J gene end by 2 bases; junction bases not matched to a gene: 3. There are 15 residues in the CDR3.

This clone has more than one count but fewer than ten. The V and J genes are TRBV9 and TRBJ1-1, with D possibly TRBD1 on 5 matching bases. The CDR3 loop spans 14 amino acids. Trimming cost V 4 bases and J 1 base, with 11 bases left between them. CDR1 SGDLS and CDR2 YYNGEE come from the germline V gene. CDR3 region: CASSPRQGNTEAFF. CDR3 DNA sequence: TGTGCCAGCAGCCCCCGCCAGGGGAACACTGAAGCTTTCTTT.

The chain joins TRBV5-1 to TRBJ2-2, with 16 bases matching TRBD2. The ends lost 4 bases at V and 4 bases at J; junction bases unmatched: 7. Germline-derived CDR1 and CDR2 are SGHRS and YFSETQ. The CDR3 is made up of 18 amino acids. In DNA form, the CDR3 reads TGCGCCAGCAGCCTGGGACTAGCGGGAGGGCCGGTCACCGGGGAGCTGTTTTTT. Its protein is CASSLGLAGGPVTGELFF.

Only a few counts were recorded for this clone. The genes are TRBV5-4 and TRBJ1-2, with a possible D match to TRBD1 (5 bases). The CDR3 is 15 amino acids. Trimming shortened V by 4 bases and J by 5 bases, and 18 bases separated the two germline ends. In germline, CDR1 is SGHNT, CDR2 YYREEE (reference sequence). In DNA, the CDR3 is TGTGCCAGCAGCGGGCAGGGCGTGGAGTTTTATGGCTACACCTTC. It translates to CASSGQGVEFYGYTF.

Here the CDR3 DNA reads TGTGCCAGTAGTAGGGGGGGGAAGACAGGGAAGCCGACAGATACGCAGTATTTT. It specifies CASSRGGKTGKPTDTQYF. The chain combines TRBV19 with TRBJ2-3, with D tentatively TRBD1 or TRBD2 (7 bases each). Germline V gene data show CDR1 as LNHDA and CDR2 as SQIVND (reference sequence). V shed 4 bases and J shed 3 bases, with 23 bases lying between them. CDR3 length: 18 residues.

The CDR3 here is CASSSDRVAEKLFF. DNA for the CDR3: TGTGCCAGCAGTTCGGACAGGGTAGCTGAAAAACTGTTTTTT. The chain uses TRBV28 and TRBJ1-4; 8 bases are a match to TRBD1. The CDR3 totals 14 residues. The V and J ends lost 4 bases and 7 bases, in that order; junction bases with no gene match: 5. Germline loops: CDR1 MDHEN, CDR2 SYDVKM.

By share of the sample, this clone is medium-sized. The genes are TRBV5-1 and TRBJ2-1, with D unclear. The V gene lost 0 bases and the J gene lost 0 bases, with 16 bases spanning the gap. Per germline, CDR1 SGHRS and CDR2 YFSETQ. The CDR3 totals 18 residues. Here the CDR3 DNA reads TGCGCCAGCAGCTTGGGTCTTATCGGTAGGTTCTCCTACAATGAGCAGTTCTTC. Encoded protein: CASSLGLIGRFSYNEQFF. The full variable domain, its missing parts supplied by reference TRBV5-1 and TRBJ2-1, is KAGVTQTPRYLIKTRGQQVTLSCSPISGHRSVSWYQQTPGQGLQFLFEYFSETQRNKGNFPGRFSGRQFSNSRSEMNVSTLELGDSALYLCASSLGLIGRFSYNEQFFGPGTRLTVL.

The chain is built from TRBV19 and TRBJ1-2; 8 bases line up with TRBD1. The CDR3 is 14 residues long. CDR1 is LNHDA, CDR2 SQIVND, per germline (reference sequence). Trimming took 4 bases from V and 2 from J; bases not matched to a gene: 3. Written as DNA, the CDR3 is TGTGCCAGTAGTACCAGGGGGCGAAACTATGGCTACACCTTC. This gives the protein CASSTRGRNYGYTF.

This clone was recorded only once. V usage is TRBV19 and J usage is TRBJ2-3, with 9 bases that match TRBD2. Per the germline V gene, CDR1 is LNHDA and CDR2 is SQIVND (reference sequence). With V trimmed by 5 bases and J by 6 bases, 15 bases remained unmatched. This CDR3 comprises 17 residues. As DNA, the CDR3 is TGTGCCAGTAGTGGGTACGGAAGTAGCGGGAGTTGGGATACGCAGTATTTT. Protein sequence: CASSGYGSSGSWDTQYF.

The V gene is TRBV6-5, the J gene TRBJ2-2, with D unclear. Germline lookup yields CDR1 MNHEY and CDR2 SVGAGI. V shed 3 bases and J shed 3 bases, with 5 bases lying between them. This CDR3 comprises 13 residues. Here the CDR3 reads CASSYSYTGELFF. The CDR3 bases are TGTGCCAGCAGTTATAGCTACACCGGGGAGCTGTTTTTT.

The V gene is TRBV27, the J gene TRBJ2-6, with TRBD1 matching over 9 bases. Trimming cost V 5 bases and J 4 bases; bases outside gene matches: 6. The CDR3 covers 16 residues. The V gene's germline CDR1 is MNHEY and CDR2 SMNVEV (reference sequence). The CDR3, as DNA: TGTGCCAGCAGTCACGGGACAGGGTCAGGGGCCAACGTCCTGACTTTC. It encodes CASSHGTGSGANVLTF.

This clone is a singleton in its sample. CDR3 bases: TGTGCCAGCAAGGGCACGATTTTTCAGGGAGATGAGCAGTTCTTC. Translation: CASKGTIFQGDEQFF. This chain connects TRBV2 to TRBJ2-1; D may be TRBD1 or TRBD2 (5 bases each). The CDR3 totals 15 residues. Per the germline V gene, CDR1 is SNHLY and CDR2 is FYNNEI. Deletions cut 7 bases from V and 8 bases from J, with 21 bases between. The full variable domain, completed using reference TRBV2 and TRBJ2-1, is EPEVTQTPSHQVTQMGQEVILRCVPISNHLYFYWYRQILGQKVEFLVSFYNNEISEKSEIFDDQFSVERPDGSNFTLKIRSTKLEDSAMYFCASKGTIFQGDEQFFGPGTRLTVL.